One sample yielded the 3 T cell receptor beta chains listed below, sequenced in a study of PD-L1 blockade in urothelial cancer. The time point denotes: pretreatment peripheral blood. Here immunoSEQ multiplex PCR was the method, and the copy in TCRdb shows in-frame clones only, minus some. Among roughly 63,000 clones listed, about four fifths were seen once. Sequenced material: PBMCs, taken around atezolizumab (anti-PD-L1) treatment. These receptors all stem from a man aged 65 to 79 with urothelial cancer.

The chain couples TRBV5-1 to TRBJ2-7; possibly TRBD2 for D (5 bases). CDR1 and CDR2 from the germline V gene are SGHRS and YFSETQ. Trimming pared 0 bases from V and 6 bases from J, leaving 16 bases between. This CDR3 comprises 15 residues. CDR3 coding DNA: TGCGCCAGCAGCTTGGTCGGGTGGGAGTCGGGCGAGCAGTACTTC. It yields the protein CASSLVGWESGEQYF. Using reference TRBV5-1 and TRBJ2-7 for the parts outside the CDR3, the full variable domain is KAGVTQTPRYLIKTRGQQVTLSCSPISGHRSVSWYQQTPGQGLQFLFEYFSETQRNKGNFPGRFSGRQFSNSRSEMNVSTLELGDSALYLCASSLVGWESGEQYFGPGTRLTVT.

The chain uses TRBV19 and TRBJ2-1; 10 nucleotides align to TRBD1. CDR3 length: 11 amino acids. V lost 6 bases and J lost 16; bases outside the gene matches: 6. Germline loops: CDR1 LNHDA, CDR2 SQIVND (reference sequence). The CDR3: CASSPDRGVFF. The CDR3 coding sequence is TGTGCCAGTAGCCCGGACAGGGGGGTTTTCTTC.

The chain carries TRBV15 and TRBJ1-6, with a tentative D call TRBD1 (6 bases). Germline V gene lookup returns CDR1 LNHNV and CDR2 YYDKDF (reference sequence). There are 15 residues in the CDR3. Trimming pared 3 bases from V and 9 bases from J, leaving 15 bases between. CDR3 sequence (DNA): TGTGCCACCAGCAGGATAGGGGGTCTCGGTTCACCCCTCCACTTT. The encoded protein is CATSRIGGLGSPLHF.